This T cell receptor beta chain was sequenced during a study of regulatory T cells in long-lasting Graves disease (dated by TCRdb to the early 2020s). Background on the whole study: Patients with newly diagnosed Graves' disease had been on antithyroid drugs for under 3 months. Persistent Graves' disease patients were compared with newly diagnosed Graves' disease patients by peripheral blood TCR sequencing and RNA sequencing. A total of roughly 33 samples were covered by TCR sequencing, comprising some 13 persistent and about 20 newly diagnosed Graves' disease patients. The study was registered as a clinical trial and conducted in China.

This clonotype was counted ten times or more. Its antigen specificity is not known. No base quality information exists; no much larger clone differs at one position. The label giving this sample's time point can be read as: newly diagnosed GD, antithyroid drugs for less than 3 months. RNA was extracted from PBMCs in TRIzol for both TCR sequencing and RNA sequencing. The diagnosis of Graves' disease was made according to American Thyroid Association guidelines. Patients for the study were recruited at an endocrinology department in Xi'an, China. Each patient gave 8.5 to 9.5 milliliters of peripheral blood, collected in an EDTA anticoagulant tube. Ficoll Paque Plus density gradient separation was used to isolate PBMCs, and no further T cell sorting was done. RNA quality was checked with an Agilent 2100 Bioanalyzer and agarose gel, and concentration with a NanoDrop 2000. Library preparation was by multiplex PCR. The reads were generated on an Illumina HiSeq 4000. iRepertoire HTBI primers and Arm-PCR amplification of CDR3 regions were used to construct TCR beta libraries. Gel purification was performed on PCR products prior to sequencing. Under the source paper's analysis protocol: A total of roughly 65 TRBV and some 15 TRBJ segments were identified across samples and were used for gene usage analysis of CDR3 amino acid clonotypes. Filtered high-quality paired reads were merged into contigs using COPE and FqMerger. BLAST was used to align contigs to the IMGT TRBV, TRBD and TRBJ reference genes, and CDR3 was defined following IMGT. Clonotypes above 0.1% frequency were classified as highly expanded clones. Shannon entropy served as the measure of repertoire diversity, while the Gini coefficient captured V-J evenness. Public clonotypes were defined as clonotypes shared by more than one individual. TCRdb's own reprocessing of the public reads used fastp at Q25 and MiXCR and kept productive beta chains. Each entry merges the rows of one CDR3 protein and shows their most common DNA and genes. None of the V and J calls come from the authors' own analysis; TCRdb made them. Here the sample has approximately 470,000 distinct CDR3 sequences; about 16% occur a single time. The ten largest clones capture 12% of the sample.

The CDR3 holds 14 amino acids from the cysteine to the phenylalanine. The only DNA kept is the CDR3, 42 bases in frame from the first base. According to the germline V gene (reference sequence), CDR1 reads SEHNR and CDR2 reads FQNEAQ. V loses 5 bases of germline sequence and J loses 5 bases, and the interval between the two ends is 14 bases. Broad study findings and their caveats: The study examined only peripheral blood because the primary lesion, thyroid tissue, could not be accessed. Sequencing and analysis were restricted to the TCR beta chain. Preferential use of TRBV28, TRBJ1-2 and TRBJ2-5 was observed in persistent disease, whereas TRBV20-1 and TRBJ2-1 were favored in newly diagnosed disease. More public clonotypes were shared among persistent patients (around 3,000) than among newly diagnosed patients (roughly 1,000). Compared with newly diagnosed patients, persistent Graves' disease patients had lower TCR Shannon entropy and fewer highly expanded clones, which suggests clonal expansion. The authors noted that the small sample size was a limitation that may lower accuracy.

This sample was also put to use in a study of T cells in Graves' hyperthyroidism and ophthalmopathy. As the second study states: Stable Graves' hyperthyroidism was defined as no progression to ophthalmopathy during 18 months of follow-up. The hyperthyroidism patients were between 18 and 65 years old and newly diagnosed, with a disease duration of less than 2 months. Any patient with an uncontrolled infection, another autoimmune disease, pregnancy or lactation was excluded. Diagnoses relied on clinical symptoms, serum thyroxine and TRAb, thyroid ultrasound and orbital computed tomography. A first-round RT-PCR of the TCR CDR3 used the HTBI primer set with the Qiagen OneStep RT-PCR kit. Most expanded thyroid clonotypes (frequency above 0.001) were also detected in blood, suggesting blood repertoires may reflect thyroid immune responses. Ophthalmopathy was separated from stable hyperthyroidism by a 13 V-J signature model, with around 88% sensitivity and 81% to 82% specificity obtained in cross-validation and 80%/75% obtained in testing. In validation, the model predicted progression to ophthalmopathy with around 71% sensitivity and approximately 74% specificity, a median of approximately 6.7 months before onset. To identify TCR V-J signatures that set the groups apart, the researchers used a discovery cohort of 100 or so patients, made up of 40 to 45 with Graves' ophthalmopathy and 55 to 65 with stable Graves' hyperthyroidism. Whether ophthalmopathy could be predicted prospectively was tested in an independent validation cohort made up of roughly 19 hyperthyroidism patients plus 17 patients who later progressed to ophthalmopathy. The 90 to 100 discovery patients were randomly divided into training and test sets at a 7:3 ratio. In addition, the study compared T-cell repertoires in thyroid tissue and in blood from roughly six Graves' hyperthyroidism patients. Once sampling was done, hyperthyroidism patients were given methimazole at a starting dose of 30 mg daily, whereas ophthalmopathy patients were given high-dose intravenous methylprednisolone. A second multiplex PCR round built the libraries, followed by size selection and purification. Sequencing of the libraries was done on an Illumina HiSeq2000 using paired-end 100 bp reads. SOAPnuke was used to process the raw data, removing reads that contained adapters or uncalled bases, had a mean Phred below 15, or lacked an exact match to the constant primer or identifier. COPE v1.2.5 was used to merge high-quality paired reads, and clonotypes were defined as unique nucleotide sequences. Clonotypes were aligned to IMGT TRBV, TRBD and TRBJ reference segments using MiTCR v1.1. The analysis included only V-J combinations with a frequency above 0.0001, which together covered 99% to 99.2% of the repertoires. The TCS score was defined as the ratio of F50 (clonal expansion) to E x V (chaos), calculated using BLOSUM62-based TCRdist between CDR3 peptides within each V-J. Welch's t-statistics and random forest reduced 450 to 600 V-J features to under 15, which were used in a naive Bayes classifier (R e1071). Sample size was not statistically predetermined, and investigators were not blinded to group allocation. According to the paper, TCR Vbeta CDR3 sequencing was carried out on around 140 peripheral blood samples, which came from fewer than 50 ophthalmopathy, 80 or so hyperthyroidism and approximately 17 progressor patients.

Here the chain combines TRBV7-9 and TRBJ2-3; tentative D gene TRBD2, with 6 bases matching. Source: peripheral blood mononuclear cells (PBMCs), taken at new diagnosis, from a patient treated with antithyroid drugs. The source is a man between 35 and 55 years old with Graves disease. Donor details come from another sample of the same person, matched by shared clones. The CDR3 has the sequence CASSLPWGEDTQYF. The nucleotide sequence reads TGTGCCAGCAGCCTCCCTTGGGGGGAAGATACGCAGTATTTT.